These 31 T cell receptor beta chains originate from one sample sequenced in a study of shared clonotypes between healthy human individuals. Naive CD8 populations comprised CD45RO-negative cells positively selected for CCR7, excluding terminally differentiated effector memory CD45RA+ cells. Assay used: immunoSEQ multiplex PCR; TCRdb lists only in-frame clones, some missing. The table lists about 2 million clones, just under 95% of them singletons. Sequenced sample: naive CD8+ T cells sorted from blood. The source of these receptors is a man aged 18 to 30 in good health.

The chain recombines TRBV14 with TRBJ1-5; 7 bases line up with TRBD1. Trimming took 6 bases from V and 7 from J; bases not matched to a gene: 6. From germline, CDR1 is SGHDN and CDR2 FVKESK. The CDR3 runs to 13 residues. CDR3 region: CASRRQGFQPQHF. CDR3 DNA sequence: TGTGCCAGCAGGCGACAGGGTTTCCAGCCCCAGCATTTT.

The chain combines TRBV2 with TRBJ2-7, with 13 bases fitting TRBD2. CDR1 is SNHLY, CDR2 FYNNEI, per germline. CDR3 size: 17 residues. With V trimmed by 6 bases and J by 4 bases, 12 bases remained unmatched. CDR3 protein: CASRETASGLAGYEQYF. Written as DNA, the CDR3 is TGTGCCAGCAGGGAGACAGCGTCGGGACTAGCGGGGTACGAGCAGTACTTC.

CDR3 protein: CASSPPSSYNEQFF. CDR3 in DNA: TGTGCCAGCAGTCCACCTTCATCCTACAATGAGCAGTTCTTC. The chain combines TRBV27 with TRBJ2-1; D unresolved. Trimming stripped 5 bases from V and 1 base from J, with 9 bases between. This CDR3 has 14 residues. Germline V gives CDR1 MNHEY, CDR2 SMNVEV (reference sequence).

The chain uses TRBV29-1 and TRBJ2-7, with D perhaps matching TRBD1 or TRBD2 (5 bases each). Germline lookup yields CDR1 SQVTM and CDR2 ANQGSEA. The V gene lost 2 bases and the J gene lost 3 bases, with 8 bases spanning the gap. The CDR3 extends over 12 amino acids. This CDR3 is CSVELGVYEQYF. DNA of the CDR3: TGCAGCGTTGAATTGGGGGTCTACGAGCAGTACTTC.

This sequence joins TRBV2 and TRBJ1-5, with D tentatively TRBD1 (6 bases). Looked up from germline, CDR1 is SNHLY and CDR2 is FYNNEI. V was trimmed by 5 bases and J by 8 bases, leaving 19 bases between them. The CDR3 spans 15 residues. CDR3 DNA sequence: TGTGCCAGCAGTCGTGATTCGGGGGCGGAAAAGCCCCAGCATTTT. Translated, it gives CASSRDSGAEKPQHF.

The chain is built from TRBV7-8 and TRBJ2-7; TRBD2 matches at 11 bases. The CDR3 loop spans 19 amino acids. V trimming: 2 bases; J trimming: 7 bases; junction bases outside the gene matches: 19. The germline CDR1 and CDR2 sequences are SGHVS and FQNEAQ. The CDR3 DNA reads TGTGCCAGCAGCTTACGGCTAGCGGGGGGACCATTCGGATCGGATGAGCAGTACTTC. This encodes CASSLRLAGGPFGSDEQYF. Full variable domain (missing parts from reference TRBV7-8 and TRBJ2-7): GAGVSQSPRYKVAKRGQDVALRCDPISGHVSLFWYQQALGQGPEFLTYFQNEAQLDKSGLPSDRFFAERPEGSVSTLKIQRTQQEDSAVYLCASSLRLAGGPFGSDEQYFGPGTRLTVT.

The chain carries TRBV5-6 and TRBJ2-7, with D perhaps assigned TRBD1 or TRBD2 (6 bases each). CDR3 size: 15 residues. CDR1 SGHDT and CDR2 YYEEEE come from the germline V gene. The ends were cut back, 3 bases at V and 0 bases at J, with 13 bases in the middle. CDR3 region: CASSSEGGLSYEQYF. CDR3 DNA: TGTGCCAGCAGCTCCGAGGGGGGCCTCTCCTACGAGCAGTACTTC. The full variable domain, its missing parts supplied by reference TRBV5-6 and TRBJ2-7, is DAGVTQSPTHLIKTRGQQVTLRCSPKSGHDTVSWYQQALGQGPQFIFQYYEEEERQRGNFPDRFSGHQFPNYSSELNVNALLLGDSALYLCASSSEGGLSYEQYFGPGTRLTVT.

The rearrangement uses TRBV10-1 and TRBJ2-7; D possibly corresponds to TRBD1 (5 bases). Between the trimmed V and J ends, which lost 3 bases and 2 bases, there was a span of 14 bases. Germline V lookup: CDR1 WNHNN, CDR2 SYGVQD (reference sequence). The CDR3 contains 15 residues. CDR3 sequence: CASSESVGAPYEQYF. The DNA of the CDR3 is TGCGCCAGCAGTGAAAGTGTTGGGGCCCCCTACGAGCAGTACTTC.

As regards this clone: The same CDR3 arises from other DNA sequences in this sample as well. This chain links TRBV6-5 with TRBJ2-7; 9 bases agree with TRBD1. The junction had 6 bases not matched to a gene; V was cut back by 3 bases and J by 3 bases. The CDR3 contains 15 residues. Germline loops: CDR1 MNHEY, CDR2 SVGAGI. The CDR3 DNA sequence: TGTGCCAGCAGTTATCCGGGACAGGGACGCTACGAGCAGTACTTC. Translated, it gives CASSYPGQGRYEQYF.

CDR3 in amino acids: CASSVGTGALFYTEAFF. In nucleotides, the CDR3 is TGTGCCAGCAGCGTAGGGACAGGGGCTCTTTTCTACACTGAAGCTTTCTTT. The chain carries TRBV7-9 and TRBJ1-1, with 10 bases lining up with TRBD1. The germline V gene encodes CDR1 SEHNR and CDR2 FQNEAQ (reference sequence). This CDR3 region has 17 residues. V lost 5 bases, J lost 3 bases, and 12 bases stayed unmatched.

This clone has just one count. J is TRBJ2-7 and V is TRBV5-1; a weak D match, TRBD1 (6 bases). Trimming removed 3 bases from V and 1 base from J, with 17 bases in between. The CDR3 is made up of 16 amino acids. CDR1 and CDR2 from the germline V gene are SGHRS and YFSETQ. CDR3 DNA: TGCGCCAGCAGCTGGTACAGGGATCGGGCTTCCTACGAGCAGTACTTC. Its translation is CASSWYRDRASYEQYF. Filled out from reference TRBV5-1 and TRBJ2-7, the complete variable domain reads KAGVTQTPRYLIKTRGQQVTLSCSPISGHRSVSWYQQTPGQGLQFLFEYFSETQRNKGNFPGRFSGRQFSNSRSEMNVSTLELGDSALYLCASSWYRDRASYEQYFGPGTRLTVT.

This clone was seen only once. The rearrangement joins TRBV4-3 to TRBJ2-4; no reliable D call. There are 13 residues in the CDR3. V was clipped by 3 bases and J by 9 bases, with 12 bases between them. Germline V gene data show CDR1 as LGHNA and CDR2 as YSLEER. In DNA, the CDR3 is TGCGCCAGCAGCCACGGTAACGAAGGCATTCAGTACTTC. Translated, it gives CASSHGNEGIQYF.

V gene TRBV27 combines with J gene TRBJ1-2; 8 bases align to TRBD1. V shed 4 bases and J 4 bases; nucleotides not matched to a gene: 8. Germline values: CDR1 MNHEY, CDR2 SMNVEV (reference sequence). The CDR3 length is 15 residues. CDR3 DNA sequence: TGTGCCAGCAGTTGGGCCGGACAGGGTATCTATGGCTACACCTTC. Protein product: CASSWAGQGIYGYTF.

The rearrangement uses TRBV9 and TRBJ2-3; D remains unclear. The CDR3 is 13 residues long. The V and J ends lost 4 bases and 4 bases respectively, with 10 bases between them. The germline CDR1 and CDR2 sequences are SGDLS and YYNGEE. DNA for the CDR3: TGTGCCAGCAGCATCTTATCTTCAGATACGCAGTATTTT. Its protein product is CASSILSSDTQYF.

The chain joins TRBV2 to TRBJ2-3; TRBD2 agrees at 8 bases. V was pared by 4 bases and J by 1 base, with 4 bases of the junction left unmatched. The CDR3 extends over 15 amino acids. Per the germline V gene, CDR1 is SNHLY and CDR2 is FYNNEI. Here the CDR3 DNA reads TGTGCCAGCAGTGGGACTAGCAAAGGCACAGATACGCAGTATTTT. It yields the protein CASSGTSKGTDTQYF. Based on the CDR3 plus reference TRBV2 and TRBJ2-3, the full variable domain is EPEVTQTPSHQVTQMGQEVILRCVPISNHLYFYWYRQILGQKVEFLVSFYNNEISEKSEIFDDQFSVERPDGSNFTLKIRSTKLEDSAMYFCASSGTSKGTDTQYFGPGTRLTVL.

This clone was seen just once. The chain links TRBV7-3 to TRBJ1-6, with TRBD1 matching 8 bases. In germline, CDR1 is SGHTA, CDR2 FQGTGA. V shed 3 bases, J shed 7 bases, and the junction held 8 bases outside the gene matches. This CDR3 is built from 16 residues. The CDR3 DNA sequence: TGTGCCAGCAGCTTCAAAAAAGGACAGGGAAATTCACCCCTCCACTTT. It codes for CASSFKKGQGNSPLHF.

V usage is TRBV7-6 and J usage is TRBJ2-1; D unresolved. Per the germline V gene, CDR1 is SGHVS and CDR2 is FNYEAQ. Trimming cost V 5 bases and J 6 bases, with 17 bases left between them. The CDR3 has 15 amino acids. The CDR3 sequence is CASSLVPELGNEQFF. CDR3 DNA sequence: TGTGCCAGCAGCCTCGTCCCGGAACTCGGCAATGAGCAGTTCTTC.

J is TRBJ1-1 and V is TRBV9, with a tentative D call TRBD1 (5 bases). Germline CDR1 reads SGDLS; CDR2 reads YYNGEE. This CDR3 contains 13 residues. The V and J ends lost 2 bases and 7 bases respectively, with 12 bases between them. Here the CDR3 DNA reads TGTGCCAGCAGCGTCGGACATTCCGGTGAAGCTTTCTTT. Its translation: CASSVGHSGEAFF. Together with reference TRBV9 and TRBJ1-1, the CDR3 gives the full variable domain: DSGVTQTPKHLITATGQRVTLRCSPRSGDLSVYWYQQSLDQGLQFLIQYYNGEERAKGNILERFSAQQFPDLHSELNLSSLELGDSALYFCASSVGHSGEAFFGQGTRLTVV.

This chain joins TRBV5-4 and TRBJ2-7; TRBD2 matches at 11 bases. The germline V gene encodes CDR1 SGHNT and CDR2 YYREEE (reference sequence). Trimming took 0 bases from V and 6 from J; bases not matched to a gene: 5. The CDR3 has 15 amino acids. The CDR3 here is CASSLGVLAGGEQYF. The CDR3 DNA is TGTGCCAGCAGCTTGGGGGTGCTAGCGGGGGGCGAGCAGTACTTC.

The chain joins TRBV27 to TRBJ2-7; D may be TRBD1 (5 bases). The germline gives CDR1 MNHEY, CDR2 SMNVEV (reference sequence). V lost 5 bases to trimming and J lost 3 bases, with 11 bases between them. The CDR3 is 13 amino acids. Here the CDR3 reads CASSLDSDYEQYF. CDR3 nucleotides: TGTGCCAGCAGTCTTGACAGCGACTACGAGCAGTACTTC.

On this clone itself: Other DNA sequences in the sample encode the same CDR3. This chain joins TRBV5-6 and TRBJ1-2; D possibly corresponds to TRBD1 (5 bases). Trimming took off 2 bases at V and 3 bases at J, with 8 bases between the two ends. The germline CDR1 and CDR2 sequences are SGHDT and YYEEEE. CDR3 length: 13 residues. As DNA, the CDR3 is TGTGCCAGCAGCTTAGGGGCTGACTATGGCTACACCTTC. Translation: CASSLGADYGYTF.

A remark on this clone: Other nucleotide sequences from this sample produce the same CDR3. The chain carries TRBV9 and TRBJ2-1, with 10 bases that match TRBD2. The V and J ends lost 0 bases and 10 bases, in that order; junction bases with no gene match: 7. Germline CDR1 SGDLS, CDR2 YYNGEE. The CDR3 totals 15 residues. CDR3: CASSVGSGRALEQFF. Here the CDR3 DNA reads TGTGCCAGCAGCGTAGGGAGCGGGAGGGCCCTGGAGCAGTTCTTC. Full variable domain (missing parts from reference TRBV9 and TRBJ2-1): DSGVTQTPKHLITATGQRVTLRCSPRSGDLSVYWYQQSLDQGLQFLIQYYNGEERAKGNILERFSAQQFPDLHSELNLSSLELGDSALYFCASSVGSGRALEQFFGPGTRLTVL.

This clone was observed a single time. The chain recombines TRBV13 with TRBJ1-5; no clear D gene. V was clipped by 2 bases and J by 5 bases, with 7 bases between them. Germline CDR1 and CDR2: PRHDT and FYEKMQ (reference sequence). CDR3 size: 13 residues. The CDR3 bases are TGTGCCAGCAGCTTACGTCGGCATCAGCCCCAGCATTTT. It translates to CASSLRRHQPQHF. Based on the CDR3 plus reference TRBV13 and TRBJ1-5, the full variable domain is AAGVIQSPRHLIKEKRETATLKCYPIPRHDTVYWYQQGPGQDPQFLISFYEKMQSDKGSIPDRFSAQQFSDYHSELNMSSLELGDSALYFCASSLRRHQPQHFGDGTRLSIL.

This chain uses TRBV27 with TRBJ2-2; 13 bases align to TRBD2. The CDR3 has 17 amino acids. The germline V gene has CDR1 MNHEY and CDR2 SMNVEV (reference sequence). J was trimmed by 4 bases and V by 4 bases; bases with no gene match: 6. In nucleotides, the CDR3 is TGTGCCAGCAGTTCATTACGGACTAGCGGGAGCACCGGGGAGCTGTTTTTT. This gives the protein CASSSLRTSGSTGELFF.

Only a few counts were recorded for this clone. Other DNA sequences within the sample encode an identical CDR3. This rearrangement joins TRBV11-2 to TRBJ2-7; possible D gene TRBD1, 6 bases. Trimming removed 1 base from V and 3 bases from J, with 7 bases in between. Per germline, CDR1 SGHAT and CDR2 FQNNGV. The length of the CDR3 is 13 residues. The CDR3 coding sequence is TGTGCCAGCAGCTTAGGCAGGGGCTACGAGCAGTACTTC. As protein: CASSLGRGYEQYF.

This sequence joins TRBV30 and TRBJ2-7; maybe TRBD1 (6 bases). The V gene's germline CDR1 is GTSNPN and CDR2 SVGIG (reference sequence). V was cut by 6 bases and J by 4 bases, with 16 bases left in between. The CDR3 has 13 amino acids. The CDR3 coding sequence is TGTGCCTGTGGAACAGGGAAGGGTTACGAGCAGTACTTC. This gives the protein CACGTGKGYEQYF.

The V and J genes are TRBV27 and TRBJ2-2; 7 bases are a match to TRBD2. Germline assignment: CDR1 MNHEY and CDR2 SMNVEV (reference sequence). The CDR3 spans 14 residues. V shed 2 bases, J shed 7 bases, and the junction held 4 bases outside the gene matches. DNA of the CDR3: TGTGCCAGCAGTTTAGGGACTAATAGCGGGGAGCTGTTTTTT. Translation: CASSLGTNSGELFF.

CDR3 coding DNA: TGTGCCAGCAGCCCCGCGTACACTGAAGCTTTCTTT. Encoded protein: CASSPAYTEAFF. The V gene is TRBV5-8, the J gene TRBJ1-1; D is unresolved. The CDR3 is made up of 12 amino acids. V was clipped by 4 bases and J by 3 bases, with 7 bases between them. CDR1 is SGHTS, CDR2 YDEGEE, per germline. Variable domain in full (rest from reference TRBV5-8 and TRBJ1-1): EAGVTQSPTHLIKTRGQQATLRCSPISGHTSVYWYQQALGLGLQFLLWYDEGEERNRGNFPPRFSGRQFPNYSSELNVNALELEDSALYLCASSPAYTEAFFGQGTRLTVV.

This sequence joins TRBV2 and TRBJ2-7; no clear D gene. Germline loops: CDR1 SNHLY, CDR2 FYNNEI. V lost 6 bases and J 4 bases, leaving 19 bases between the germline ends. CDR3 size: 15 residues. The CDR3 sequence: CASRVSEEGSYEQYF. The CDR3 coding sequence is TGTGCCAGCAGGGTTTCCGAGGAAGGATCTTACGAGCAGTACTTC.

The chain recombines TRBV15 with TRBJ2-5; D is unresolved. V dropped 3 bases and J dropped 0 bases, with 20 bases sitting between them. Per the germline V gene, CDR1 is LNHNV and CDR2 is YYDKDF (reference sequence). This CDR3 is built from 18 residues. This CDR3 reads CATSSYKGLGSYQETQYF. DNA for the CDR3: TGTGCCACCAGCAGCTATAAGGGTTTAGGGTCGTACCAAGAGACCCAGTACTTC.

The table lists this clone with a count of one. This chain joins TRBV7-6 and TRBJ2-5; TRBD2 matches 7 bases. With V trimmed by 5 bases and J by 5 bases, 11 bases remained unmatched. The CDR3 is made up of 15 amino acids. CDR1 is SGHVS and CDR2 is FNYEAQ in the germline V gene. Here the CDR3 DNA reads TGTGCCAGCAGCCCTGAGCGGGGCCCTCTGGAGACCCAGTACTTC. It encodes CASSPERGPLETQYF.